The 27 T cell receptor beta chains listed next were all sequenced from one sample in a study of blood T cell repertoires in COVID-19. Clones were read by immunoSEQ multiplex PCR, and TCRdb kept only the in-frame ones, dropping some. This table has tens of thousands of clones, approximately 83% appearing once. The specimen sequenced was peripheral blood. These receptors were obtained from a human donor in a cohort sampled during active COVID-19.

The chain has TRBV30 and TRBJ2-2; 7 bases agree with TRBD2. The junction had 1 base not matched to a gene; V was cut back by 2 bases and J by 1 base. Germline CDR1 reads GTSNPN; CDR2 reads SVGIG (reference sequence). The CDR3 length is 14 residues. In DNA form, the CDR3 reads TGTGCCTGGAGTCGGGGGGAGAACACCGGGGAGCTGTTTTTT. It codes for CAWSRGENTGELFF.

This chain links TRBV9 with TRBJ2-7; 7 bases are a match to TRBD2. Germline assignment: CDR1 SGDLS and CDR2 YYNGEE. CDR3 length equals 15 residues. After removal of 3 bases from V and 2 bases from J, the junction contained 8 bases not matched to a gene. In nucleotides, the CDR3 is TGTGCCAGCAGCGCCGGCGGCGGGGGACCCTACGAGCAGTACTTC. This gives the protein CASSAGGGGPYEQYF.

The chain couples TRBV11-2 to TRBJ2-3; 7 bases agree with TRBD2. Germline V CDR1 and CDR2: SGHAT, FQNNGV. The V and J ends lost 5 bases and 1 base, in that order; junction bases with no gene match: 6. The CDR3 is made up of 15 amino acids. In DNA, the CDR3 is TGTGCCAGCAGCCCCCTCCGGGGGGGCACAGATACGCAGTATTTT. Translated, it gives CASSPLRGGTDTQYF.

The chain recombines TRBV27 with TRBJ1-5, with 7 bases that match TRBD1. The CDR3 is 17 residues long. Trimming at V came to 4 bases and at J to 4 bases, leaving 13 bases not matched to a gene. Germline CDR1 reads MNHEY; CDR2 reads SMNVEV (reference sequence). The CDR3 sequence: CASSSLEDRAGNQPQHF. The CDR3 DNA follows: TGTGCCAGCAGTTCCCTCGAAGACAGGGCGGGGAATCAGCCCCAGCATTTT.

This clone occurred a few times. V and J are TRBV27 and TRBJ1-5; TRBD1 matches at 7 bases. Germline V CDR1 and CDR2: MNHEY, SMNVEV (reference sequence). The CDR3 runs 14 residues. Trimming took 8 bases from V and 4 from J; bases not matched to a gene: 8. The CDR3 is CASSRGLGNQPQHF. CDR3 nucleotides: TGTGCCAGCTCAAGGGGGCTAGGGAATCAGCCCCAGCATTTT.

The chain has TRBV27 and TRBJ1-1; 9 positions match TRBD1. The V segment lost 2 bases and the J segment 7 bases; nucleotides outside the gene matches: 14. The CDR3 has 17 amino acids. In germline, CDR1 is MNHEY, CDR2 SMNVEV (reference sequence). DNA for the CDR3: TGTGCCAGCAGTTTACTCACCGGGACAGGGTTTTATGGTGAAGCTTTCTTT. As protein: CASSLLTGTGFYGEAFF.

V is TRBV18 and J is TRBJ2-3, with a possible D match to TRBD2 (6 bases). The CDR3 is 12 residues long. Germline V gene sequence: CDR1 KGHSH, CDR2 LQKENI. V lost 6 bases, J lost 5 bases, and 9 bases lay in between. DNA for the CDR3: TGTGCCAGCTCTTGGAGGGAAGATACGCAGTATTTT. It codes for CASSWREDTQYF.

J is TRBJ2-7 and V is TRBV7-9; TRBD1 matches at 9 bases. Unmatched junction bases numbered 12, after V lost 5 bases and J lost 7 bases. CDR3 size: 15 residues. CDR1 SEHNR and CDR2 FQNEAQ come from the germline V gene (reference sequence). Here the CDR3 DNA reads TGTGCCAGCAGCCCTCGAGGGACAGGGACAGGGGAGCAGTACTTC. The encoded protein is CASSPRGTGTGEQYF.

This chain uses TRBV3-1 (or the pseudogene TRBV3-2) with TRBJ2-3; 8 bases line up with TRBD2. Germline V lookup: CDR1 LGHDT, CDR2 YNNKEL (reference sequence). V shed 1 base and J 7 bases; nucleotides not matched to a gene: 7. This CDR3 has 15 residues. The CDR3 protein is CASSQGAGAGNTQYF. The CDR3 DNA reads as TGTGCCAGCAGCCAAGGAGCGGGGGCGGGAAATACGCAGTATTTT.

The chain carries TRBV7-7 and TRBJ2-5; TRBD1 matches at 7 bases. With V trimmed by 5 bases and J by 4 bases, 4 bases remained unmatched. The germline V gene has CDR1 SSHAT and CDR2 FNYEAQ (reference sequence). The CDR3 is 13 amino acids. The CDR3 is CASSRDRVETQYF. The CDR3 DNA reads TGTGCCAGCAGCAGAGACAGGGTAGAGACCCAGTACTTC. Full variable domain (remainder filled in from reference TRBV7-7 and TRBJ2-5): GAGVSQSPRYKVTKRGQDVTLRCDPISSHATLYWYQQALGQGPEFLTYFNYEAQPDKSGLPSDRFSAERPEGSISTLTIQRTEQRDSAMYRCASSRDRVETQYFGPGTRLLVL.

The gene calls are TRBV27 and TRBJ2-5; 8 bases match TRBD2. The germline V gene has CDR1 MNHEY and CDR2 SMNVEV (reference sequence). This CDR3 contains 15 residues. The trim removed 4 bases at V and 1 base at J, leaving 5 bases unmatched. The CDR3, as DNA: TGTGCCAGCAGTTCGGCTAGCGGGTTCCAAGAGACCCAGTACTTC. It encodes CASSSASGFQETQYF.

The V and J genes are TRBV5-6 and TRBJ2-7; maybe TRBD2 (7 bases). Germline assignment: CDR1 SGHDT and CDR2 YYEEEE. V lost 5 bases and J lost 6, with 15 bases in between. This CDR3 contains 13 residues. The CDR3 here is CASRGTGGTEQYF. The CDR3 DNA is TGTGCCAGCAGGGGGACGGGGGGCACCGAGCAGTACTTC.

J is TRBJ2-1 and V is TRBV21-1; TRBD1, as called in the table, went unchecked against the DNA. TRBV21-1 is designated a pseudogene. The CDR3 is 12 residues long. The CDR3: CASSKGANEQFF. The CDR3 DNA is TGTGCCAGCAGCAAAGGGGCTAATGAGCAGTTCTTC.

J is TRBJ2-3 and V is TRBV18, with 11 bases fitting TRBD2. Germline values: CDR1 KGHSH, CDR2 LQKENI. Germline trimming cut 2 bases from V and 5 bases from J; bases unmatched to any gene: 6. CDR3 length: 16 amino acids. Here the CDR3 DNA reads TGTGCCAGCTCACCAAGGCTAGCGGGAGGAGGAGATACGCAGTATTTT. Its protein product is CASSPRLAGGGDTQYF. Based on the CDR3 plus reference TRBV18 and TRBJ2-3, the full variable domain is NAGVMQNPRHLVRRRGQEARLRCSPMKGHSHVYWYRQLPEEGLKFMVYLQKENIIDESGMPKERFSAEFPKEGPSILRIQQVVRGDSAAYFCASSPRLAGGGDTQYFGPGTRLTVL.

The chain recombines TRBV5-1 with TRBJ2-5; 7 bases are shared with TRBD1. V lost 5 bases and J lost 1; bases outside the gene matches: 5. Germline CDR1 and CDR2: SGHRS and YFSETQ. The CDR3 sequence is 14 residues long. DNA of the CDR3: TGCGCCAGCAGTCCGGGACAGATCCAAGAGACCCAGTACTTC. Translating it yields CASSPGQIQETQYF.

Many counts were recorded for this clone. This rearrangement joins TRBV2 to TRBJ2-1; the D gene is possibly TRBD1 (6 bases). Germline lookup yields CDR1 SNHLY and CDR2 FYNNEI. V shed 1 base and J shed 0 bases, with 7 bases lying between them. The CDR3 is 15 residues long. CDR3 sequence: CASSEVRGSYNEQFF. Written as DNA, the CDR3 is TGTGCCAGCAGTGAAGTCAGGGGCTCCTACAATGAGCAGTTCTTC.

The gene calls are TRBV27 and TRBJ2-1; TRBD2 matches 7 bases. The germline V gene has CDR1 MNHEY and CDR2 SMNVEV (reference sequence). This CDR3 comprises 13 residues. Trimming at V came to 7 bases and at J to 6 bases, leaving 6 bases not matched to a gene. The CDR3 nucleotides read TGTGCCAGCACCGGGACTAAGTCCAATGAGCAGTTCTTC. Protein sequence: CASTGTKSNEQFF.

This clone was recorded a few times. The chain has TRBV20-1 and TRBJ1-6; D ambiguous. The V gene lost 3 bases and the J gene lost 1 base, with 13 bases spanning the gap. The germline V gene encodes CDR1 DFQATT and CDR2 SNEGSKA (reference sequence). The CDR3 runs to 16 residues. CDR3 amino acids: CSASSPPESYNSPLHF. The CDR3 DNA reads as TGCAGTGCTAGTAGCCCCCCGGAGTCCTATAATTCACCCCTCCACTTT.

CDR3 amino acids: CASSSVRIVRTGELFF. The CDR3 region has the DNA TGTGCCAGCAGCTCGGTGCGGATAGTTCGCACCGGGGAGCTGTTTTTT. The V and J genes are TRBV11-2 and TRBJ2-2; D gene uncertain. This CDR3 has 16 amino acids. Trimming cost V 4 bases and J 4 bases, with 16 bases left between them. Germline V gives CDR1 SGHAT, CDR2 FQNNGV. The complete variable domain, with remaining parts taken from reference TRBV11-2 and TRBJ2-2, reads EAGVAQSPRYKIIEKRQSVAFWCNPISGHATLYWYQQILGQGPKLLIQFQNNGVVDDSQLPKDRFSAERLKGVDSTLKIQPAKLEDSAVYLCASSSVRIVRTGELFFGEGSRLTVL.

This chain links TRBV9 with TRBJ2-6; D is undetermined. Trimming cost V 3 bases and J 3 bases, with 10 bases left between them. This CDR3 is built from 15 residues. Germline CDR1 is SGDLS and CDR2 is YYNGEE. CDR3 amino acids: CASSGRNFGANVLTF. The CDR3 nucleotides are TGTGCCAGCAGCGGCAGGAATTTTGGGGCCAACGTCCTGACTTTC.

This clone was counted a few times. J is TRBJ1-1 and V is TRBV20-1; no clear D gene. With 4 bases removed from V and 11 bases from J, the gap between germline ends came to 11 bases. In germline, CDR1 is DFQATT, CDR2 SNEGSKA (reference sequence). The CDR3 spans 10 residues. The CDR3, as DNA: TGCAGTGCTACCTCGGAAGCGGCTTTCTTT. Translation gives CSATSEAAFF.

The V gene is TRBV12-3 or TRBV12-4, the J gene TRBJ2-1; D might be TRBD1 (6 bases). V was clipped by 7 bases and J by 7 bases, with 14 bases between them. The CDR3 length is 13 residues. The CDR3 DNA sequence: TGTGCCAGCACCAAGACAGGCGAAAATGAGCAGTTCTTC. Residues: CASTKTGENEQFF.

The chain carries TRBV15 and TRBJ2-2; D gene uncertain. CDR3 length equals 16 residues. Germline-derived CDR1 and CDR2 are LNHNV and YYDKDF (reference sequence). V gave up 0 bases and J gave up 1 base, with 9 bases separating them. The CDR3 DNA sequence: TGTGCCACCAGCAGAGATTTACAGCTGAACACCGGGGAGCTGTTTTTT. Translating gives CATSRDLQLNTGELFF.

This chain links TRBV27 with TRBJ2-6, with D possibly TRBD1 on 6 matching bases. CDR3 length equals 18 residues. The V gene lost 4 bases and the J gene lost 0 bases, with 16 bases spanning the gap. Germline CDR1 is MNHEY and CDR2 is SMNVEV (reference sequence). The chain's CDR3 is CASSSGTGTNSGANVLTF. The CDR3, as DNA: TGTGCCAGCAGTTCGGGGACCGGGACAAACTCTGGGGCCAACGTCCTGACTTTC. Looking up the rest from reference TRBV27 and TRBJ2-6 gives the full variable domain: EAQVTQNPRYLITVTGKKLTVTCSQNMNHEYMSWYRQDPGLGLRQIYYSMNVEVTDKGDVPEGYKVSRKEKRNFPLILESPSPNQTSLYFCASSSGTGTNSGANVLTFGAGSRLTVL.

The V call is TRBV28, the J call TRBJ2-3; 9 bases agree with TRBD1. This CDR3 region has 16 residues. The V gene end was trimmed by 5 bases and the J gene end by 3 bases; junction bases not matched to a gene: 9. The V gene's germline CDR1 is MDHEN and CDR2 SYDVKM. The CDR3 here is CASSPGTGKGTDTQYF. The CDR3, as DNA: TGTGCCAGCAGTCCCGGGACAGGGAAAGGTACAGATACGCAGTATTTT.

The chain is built from TRBV11-1 and TRBJ2-5; 7 nucleotides align to TRBD2. Germline V gene lookup returns CDR1 SGHAT and CDR2 FQDESV (reference sequence). With V trimmed by 1 base and J by 4 bases, 9 bases remained unmatched. The CDR3 is made up of 16 amino acids. The CDR3 region is CASSLEASGTGETQYF. In DNA, the CDR3 is TGTGCCAGCAGCTTAGAGGCTAGCGGAACAGGAGAGACCCAGTACTTC.

Of note for this clone: At the DNA level, this CDR3 is encoded by other sequences in the same sample as well. This chain connects TRBV5-1 to TRBJ2-1, with 8 bases lining up with TRBD2. From germline, CDR1 is SGHRS and CDR2 YFSETQ. This CDR3 spans 15 amino acids. J gave up 3 bases and V 1 base, and 3 bases lay outside the gene matches. CDR3 in amino acids: CASSLTSGSYNEQFF. CDR3 DNA: TGCGCCAGCAGCTTGACTAGCGGAAGCTACAATGAGCAGTTCTTC.